This T cell receptor (beta chain) comes out of a study of T cell responses to AZD1222 COVID-19 vaccine. Study results and caveats: Sampling that yielded the repertoires occurred only after the peak T cell response. Mostly white British, mostly female donors; authors suggested clonal diversity may be underestimated. Reports say nearly half of spike-specific TCRs go after unmutated variant regions.

Repertoires were generated with immunoSEQ multiplex PCR, while TCRdb's copy carries only in-frame clones and drops some. The repertoire holds fewer than 100,000 clones, roughly 89% seen once, with approximately 10% in the top ten. There are 15 residues in the CDR3. CDR1 and CDR2 (germline): MDHEN, SYDVKM. Trimming removed 6 bases at V and 0 bases at J, with 13 bases between. Of note for this clone: The antigen remains unidentified.

Second doses at about 4 or about 12 weeks were pooled. The source material was peripheral blood, sampled 28 days after the second AZD1222 dose. The clonotype originates from an adult who received the AZD1222 COVID-19 vaccine. The chain links TRBV28 to TRBJ2-3; D is tentatively TRBD1 or TRBD2 (6 bases each). The CDR3 coding sequence is TGTGCCAGCAGGAGGGGGGCCCCTAGCACAGATACGCAGTATTTT. Protein: CASRRGAPSTDTQYF. Looking up the rest from reference TRBV28 and TRBJ2-3 gives the full variable domain: DVKVTQSSRYLVKRTGEKVFLECVQDMDHENMFWYRQDPGLGLRLIYFSYDVKMKEKGDIPEGYSVSREKKERFSLILESASTNQTSMYLCASRRGAPSTDTQYFGPGTRLTVL.